These 25 T cell receptor beta chains were all obtained from the same sample, sequenced in a study of shared clonotypes between healthy human individuals. Assay used: immunoSEQ multiplex PCR; TCRdb lists only in-frame clones, some missing. The sample includes about 600,000 clones, about 97% seen only once; the top ten take 0.055% to 0.07%. The sample consisted of naive CD4+ T cells sorted from blood. The subset: CD45RA+ positively selected. Source of these receptors: a woman aged 30 to 39 in good health.

The CDR3 here is CASSLWDSDSGNTIYF. CDR3 nucleotide sequence: TGCGCCAGCAGCTTATGGGACAGCGACTCTGGAAACACCATATATTTT. This chain joins TRBV5-1 and TRBJ1-3; 7 positions agree with TRBD1. Germline CDR1 reads SGHRS; CDR2 reads YFSETQ. The V segment lost 2 bases and the J segment 0 bases; nucleotides outside the gene matches: 5. The CDR3 sequence is 16 residues long.

The CDR3 nucleotides read TGTGCCAGCTCACGGGATACTGCTGGGGCCAACGTCCTGACTTTC. Residues: CASSRDTAGANVLTF. This chain links TRBV18 with TRBJ2-6; D ambiguous. This CDR3 contains 15 residues. V lost 4 bases to trimming and J lost 2 bases, with 9 bases between them. The V gene's germline CDR1 is KGHSH and CDR2 LQKENI.

The chain recombines TRBV27 with TRBJ1-5; D call uncertain. The CDR3 has 13 amino acids. V was clipped by 3 bases and J by 5 bases, with 8 bases between them. Germline CDR1 MNHEY, CDR2 SMNVEV (reference sequence). The CDR3 region is CASSFTADQPQHF. The DNA of the CDR3 is TGTGCCAGCAGTTTCACGGCGGATCAGCCCCAGCATTTT.

V is TRBV4-1 and J is TRBJ2-6; D gene uncertain. The germline V gene has CDR1 MGHRA and CDR2 YSYEKL. Deletions cut 1 base from V and 2 bases from J, with 12 bases between. The CDR3 is 17 residues long. CDR3 nucleotides: TGCGCCAGCAGCCAAGTCGGACGGACGGCTGGGGCCAACGTCCTGACTTTC. Translation gives CASSQVGRTAGANVLTF.

V and J are TRBV29-1 and TRBJ1-1; D gene unclear. Per the germline V gene, CDR1 is SQVTM and CDR2 is ANQGSEA. The V and J ends lost 0 bases and 0 bases respectively, with 11 bases between them. This CDR3 has 15 residues. Written as DNA, the CDR3 is TGCAGCGTTGAAGAGGCAGCAACCATGAACACTGAAGCTTTCTTT. The encoded protein is CSVEEAATMNTEAFF.

The rearrangement joins TRBV10-3 to TRBJ1-1; unclear D gene. Trimming shortened V by 6 bases and J by 0 bases, and 11 bases separated the two germline ends. The CDR3 consists of 14 residues. Germline CDR1 reads ENHRY; CDR2 reads SYGVKD. Here the CDR3 reads CAISGNSLNTEAFF. In DNA form, the CDR3 reads TGTGCCATCAGCGGGAACAGCTTGAACACTGAAGCTTTCTTT.

The gene calls are TRBV19 and TRBJ1-2; D gene uncertain. Trimming removed 4 bases from V and 1 base from J, with 7 bases in between. CDR1 and CDR2 from the germline V gene are LNHDA and SQIVND (reference sequence). This CDR3 region has 13 residues. DNA of the CDR3: TGTGCCAGTAGTAAGCTTGATAACTATGGCTACACCTTC. Its translation: CASSKLDNYGYTF.

The chain couples TRBV7-3 to TRBJ1-6; D is ambiguous. The CDR3 spans 13 residues. Germline CDR1 SGHTA, CDR2 FQGTGA. The V gene lost 5 bases and the J gene lost 5 bases, with 7 bases spanning the gap. The CDR3 region is CASSITDNSPLHF. CDR3 DNA: TGTGCCAGCAGCATTACCGATAATTCACCCCTCCACTTT.

This chain joins TRBV6-5 and TRBJ2-5, with D possibly being TRBD1 (6 bases). V lost 5 bases to trimming and J lost 7 bases, with 11 bases between them. CDR3 length: 12 amino acids. Germline V gene data show CDR1 as MNHEY and CDR2 as SVGAGI. The CDR3 DNA reads TGTGCCAGCAGTCGCAGGGGTGGGACCCAGTACTTC. Its protein is CASSRRGGTQYF.

This clone has more than one count but fewer than ten. The genes are TRBV10-1 and TRBJ1-5; no definite D call. This CDR3 has 10 amino acids. Germline loops: CDR1 WNHNN, CDR2 SYGVQD (reference sequence). V was cut by 8 bases and J by 4 bases, with 3 bases left in between. This CDR3 reads CASLNQPQHF. The CDR3 nucleotides read TGCGCCAGCCTAAATCAGCCCCAGCATTTT.

The V call is TRBV6-5, the J call TRBJ1-4; D is uncertain. This CDR3 comprises 14 residues. Per the germline V gene, CDR1 is MNHEY and CDR2 is SVGAGI. Trimming left V 6 bases short and J 4 bases short, with 12 bases between. CDR3: CASSPSGINEKLFF. The CDR3 coding sequence is TGTGCCAGCAGCCCTTCGGGGATTAATGAAAAACTGTTTTTT.

The chain recombines TRBV2 with TRBJ2-2; D call uncertain. Germline CDR1 and CDR2: SNHLY and FYNNEI. CDR3 size: 12 residues. V lost 7 bases, J lost 1 base, and 4 bases lay in between. The CDR3 bases are TGTGCCAGCACAGAGAACACCGGGGAGCTGTTTTTT. Its protein is CASTENTGELFF.

This chain joins TRBV29-1 and TRBJ1-5; D perhaps matches TRBD1 (5 bases). Between the trimmed V and J ends, which lost 7 bases and 4 bases, there was a span of 11 bases. Germline lookup yields CDR1 SQVTM and CDR2 ANQGSEA. The CDR3 runs to 12 residues. CDR3: CSGGDLNQPQHF. The CDR3 DNA sequence: TGCAGCGGGGGGGACTTAAATCAGCCCCAGCATTTT.

The V gene is TRBV28, the J gene TRBJ2-7; D unclear. Germline V gives CDR1 MDHEN, CDR2 SYDVKM. The CDR3 is 14 residues long. Trimming stripped 5 bases from V and 5 bases from J, with 16 bases between. CDR3 loop: CASSPPLPLHEQYF. CDR3 bases: TGTGCCAGCAGTCCCCCCCTCCCGCTCCACGAGCAGTACTTC.

This sequence joins TRBV10-3 and TRBJ1-2, with D hard to call. The CDR3 spans 13 residues. With 3 bases removed from V and 5 bases from J, the gap between germline ends came to 10 bases. CDR1 and CDR2 (germline): ENHRY, SYGVKD. For the CDR3, the DNA is TGTGCCATCAGTGAACGAGACGAATATGGCTACACCTTC. Translating it yields CAISERDEYGYTF.

J is TRBJ1-2 and V is TRBV7-9; 8 nucleotides line up with TRBD1. The V segment lost 5 bases and the J segment 5 bases; nucleotides outside the gene matches: 10. This CDR3 comprises 15 residues. The V gene's germline CDR1 is SEHNR and CDR2 FQNEAQ (reference sequence). The CDR3 sequence: CASSPGQGAIYGYTF. The DNA for the CDR3 is TGTGCCAGCAGCCCCGGACAGGGTGCGATTTATGGCTACACCTTC.

This chain connects TRBV5-1 to TRBJ2-3; TRBD2 agrees at 7 bases. Germline CDR1 SGHRS, CDR2 YFSETQ. Trimming removed 4 bases from V and 3 bases from J; junction bases left unmatched: 14. The CDR3 has 17 amino acids. CDR3 protein: CASSPSSGYLGTDTQYF. CDR3 DNA sequence: TGCGCCAGCAGCCCCTCTAGCGGCTACCTGGGGACAGATACGCAGTATTTT. Full variable domain (rest looked up from reference TRBV5-1 and TRBJ2-3): KAGVTQTPRYLIKTRGQQVTLSCSPISGHRSVSWYQQTPGQGLQFLFEYFSETQRNKGNFPGRFSGRQFSNSRSEMNVSTLELGDSALYLCASSPSSGYLGTDTQYFGPGTRLTVL.

The rearrangement uses TRBV28 and TRBJ2-1; D may correspond to TRBD1 or TRBD2 (5 bases each). CDR1 MDHEN and CDR2 SYDVKM come from the germline V gene. Deletions cut 2 bases from V and 0 bases from J, with 8 bases between. CDR3 length equals 15 residues. CDR3 bases: TGTGCCAGCAGTTTAGGGGGAAACTCCTACAATGAGCAGTTCTTC. This gives the protein CASSLGGNSYNEQFF.

The chain joins TRBV7-6 to TRBJ2-2; possibly TRBD1 or TRBD2 for D (5 bases each). V lost 5 bases and J lost 5, with 27 bases in between. The CDR3 loop spans 19 amino acids. Germline V gene lookup returns CDR1 SGHVS and CDR2 FNYEAQ. The CDR3 reads CASSVGVISHTRETGELFF. DNA for the CDR3: TGTGCCAGCAGCGTAGGGGTAATCAGCCATACGAGGGAGACCGGGGAGCTGTTTTTT.

The chain links TRBV2 to TRBJ1-5; TRBD1 matches 7 bases. Germline trimming cut 6 bases from V and 2 bases from J; bases unmatched to any gene: 7. Germline V gives CDR1 SNHLY, CDR2 FYNNEI. CDR3 length equals 15 residues. CDR3 sequence: CASRQGREGNQPQHF. CDR3 nucleotides: TGTGCCAGCAGACAGGGGCGGGAGGGCAATCAGCCCCAGCATTTT. Full variable domain (remainder filled in from reference TRBV2 and TRBJ1-5): EPEVTQTPSHQVTQMGQEVILRCVPISNHLYFYWYRQILGQKVEFLVSFYNNEISEKSEIFDDQFSVERPDGSNFTLKIRSTKLEDSAMYFCASRQGREGNQPQHFGDGTRLSIL.

V is TRBV4-1 and J is TRBJ1-1; a weak D match, TRBD1 (5 bases). Trimming pared 5 bases from V and 9 bases from J, leaving 19 bases between. The CDR3 length is 14 residues. Per the germline V gene, CDR1 is MGHRA and CDR2 is YSYEKL. The CDR3 here is CASSLGRSKGQAFF. DNA for the CDR3: TGCGCCAGCAGCTTGGGACGGAGCAAAGGACAAGCTTTCTTT.

The chain carries TRBV6-5 and TRBJ1-2; D is uncertain. V was trimmed by 0 bases and J by 4 bases, leaving 12 bases between them. This CDR3 comprises 15 residues. CDR1 is MNHEY, CDR2 SVGAGI, per germline. CDR3 protein: CASSYSGPTGYGYTF. For the CDR3, the DNA is TGTGCCAGCAGTTACTCAGGCCCAACCGGCTATGGCTACACCTTC.

This clone was observed a single time. The CDR3 nucleotides are TGTGCCAGCAGCTCCCGGCTAACAGGGCTTTCCGAGCAGTACTTC. Amino acid sequence: CASSSRLTGLSEQYF. This chain uses TRBV5-4 with TRBJ2-7; maybe TRBD1 (6 bases). The V end lost 3 bases, the J end lost 6 bases, and 19 bases lay between the germline ends. The CDR3 is 15 residues long. Germline CDR1 is SGHNT and CDR2 is YYREEE (reference sequence).

V is TRBV6-5 and J is TRBJ2-1, with 8 bases fitting TRBD1. J was trimmed by 4 bases and V by 4 bases; bases with no gene match: 6. This CDR3 comprises 15 residues. CDR1 is MNHEY and CDR2 is SVGAGI in the germline V gene. CDR3 DNA: TGTGCCAGCAGTTCGGACAGGGCCTTATACAATGAGCAGTTCTTC. Its protein is CASSSDRALYNEQFF.

The chain carries TRBV6-1 and TRBJ2-5; tentatively, D is TRBD1 (6 bases). Per the germline V gene, CDR1 is MNHNS and CDR2 is SASEGT. V lost 1 base and J lost 5, with 11 bases in between. The CDR3 is 14 residues long. DNA of the CDR3: TGTGCCAGCAGTGAAGGATGGGGGCGGGAGACCCAGTACTTC. Its translation is CASSEGWGRETQYF.